The source of this T cell receptor (beta chain) is a study of vaccination and CD4 T cells after COVID-19. Study-wide context: Post-COVID samples were collected a median 101 days following diagnosis, spanning 35 to 161. Researchers treated cells with overlapping spike peptides taken from SARS-CoV-2, HCoV-NL63, HCoV-OC43 and HCoV-229E.

General study findings and limits: A comparatively limited set of convalescent patients was examined, with no early post-infection timepoints.

Concerning this clonotype itself: Its antigen is still unknown.

Treatment meaning: roughly 10-day PBMC culture with coronavirus spike peptide pools or control peptides (ViraFEST assay). Pre-COVID-19 pandemic sampling (2011-2018) yielded the unexposed donor's CD4+ T cells. For ViraFEST, peptide pools expanded antigen-specific T cells, after which the TCRs were sequenced. Once obtained from cultured CD4+ T cells, the DNA was sequenced using the Oncomine TCR Beta short-read assay. Once CD4+ T cells had been cultured, genomic DNA was extracted from them. TCRdb analysed the PCR reads with MiXCR anew, one entry per CDR3 protein. The data hold roughly 10,000 distinct CDR3 sequences, with roughly 30% observed a single time. The CDR3 length is 15 residues. In germline, CDR1 is MNHNS, CDR2 SASEGT. The V gene lost 3 bases and the J gene lost 0 bases, with 11 bases spanning the gap.

The genes are TRBV6-1 and TRBJ2-5, with D perhaps matching TRBD1 or TRBD2 (5 bases each). The source is a human donor in good health. The sequenced sample was CD4+ T cells from blood, cultured in vitro. The CDR3 loop reads CASSEGTGNQETQYF. CDR3 DNA sequence: TGTGCCAGCAGTGAGGGGACGGGCAACCAAGAGACCCAGTACTTC.